These 17 T cell receptor beta chains originate from one sample sequenced in a study of response to subunit inactivated influenza vaccine. TCRdb re-called the RT-PCR reads through MiXCR, storing one row per CDR3 protein. The table lists 650,000 to 800,000 distinct CDR3 sequences, roughly 14% of them singletons. The sample here was PBMCs from blood, taken roughly 15 days before vaccination. These receptors originate from a man between 45 and 60 years old who received an inactivated influenza vaccine.

The CDR3 DNA sequence: TGTGCCAGCCTGATCAGGAGCACAGATACGCAGTATTTT. It encodes CASLIRSTDTQYF. The chain recombines TRBV7-2 with TRBJ2-3; D ambiguous. Germline-derived CDR1 and CDR2 are SGHTA and FQGNSA. V gave up 8 bases and J gave up 0 bases, with 9 bases separating them. The CDR3 is 13 amino acids.

J is TRBJ1-2 and V is TRBV11-2; no definite D call. V lost 0 bases and J lost 8, with 22 bases in between. Germline CDR1 and CDR2: SGHAT and FQNNGV. The CDR3 has 17 amino acids. CDR3 sequence: CASSLDNPRYEGVGYTF. The DNA for the CDR3 is TGTGCCAGCAGCTTAGACAACCCCAGGTACGAGGGAGTCGGCTACACCTTC. The variable domain in full, with the rest retrieved from reference TRBV11-2 and TRBJ1-2, is EAGVAQSPRYKIIEKRQSVAFWCNPISGHATLYWYQQILGQGPKLLIQFQNNGVVDDSQLPKDRFSAERLKGVDSTLKIQPAKLEDSAVYLCASSLDNPRYEGVGYTFGSGTRLTVV.

CDR3 DNA sequence: TGTGCCAGCAGCCCGCTAAGTGGGCACTATGGCTACACCTTC. It translates to CASSPLSGHYGYTF. The chain is built from TRBV7-2 and TRBJ1-2, with D hard to call. The V end was cut by 5 bases, the J end by 3 bases, with 13 bases between. CDR1 is SGHTA and CDR2 is FQGNSA in the germline V gene. The CDR3 loop spans 14 amino acids.

The V gene is TRBV7-2, the J gene TRBJ2-1; 8 positions match TRBD2. V lost 4 bases and J lost 4; bases outside the gene matches: 6. The CDR3 covers 15 residues. CDR1 and CDR2 (germline): SGHTA, FQGNSA. CDR3: CASSSGLVEYNEQFF. The DNA of the CDR3 is TGTGCCAGCAGCTCGGGACTAGTGGAATACAATGAGCAGTTCTTC.

The sample holds a few counts of this clonotype. The chain links TRBV27 to TRBJ2-5; D ambiguous. Germline loops: CDR1 MNHEY, CDR2 SMNVEV (reference sequence). Trimming pared 5 bases from V and 5 bases from J, leaving 12 bases between. The CDR3 is 13 amino acids. CDR3 DNA sequence: TGTGCCAGCAGTCCCACCGCGAGTGAGACCCAGTACTTC. Protein sequence: CASSPTASETQYF.

This clonotype was seen a few times. The chain combines TRBV12-3 or TRBV12-4 with TRBJ1-2, with a weak D call TRBD1 (6 bases). Trimming stripped 5 bases from V and 7 bases from J, with 11 bases between. The CDR3 totals 12 residues. CDR3 sequence (DNA): TGTGCCAGCAGTCCTGGGGGGCTTGGCTACACCTTC. Translating gives CASSPGGLGYTF.

V is TRBV20-1 and J is TRBJ1-2; TRBD1 aligns across 12 bases. Germline trimming cut 0 bases from V and 6 bases from J; bases unmatched to any gene: 11. In germline, CDR1 is DFQATT, CDR2 SNEGSKA (reference sequence). The length of the CDR3 is 17 residues. The CDR3 nucleotides are TGCAGTGCTAGAGATCTGGGACAGGGGGCTATAAGACATGGCTACACCTTC. Amino acids: CSARDLGQGAIRHGYTF.

The sample holds a few counts of this clonotype. The V gene is TRBV5-1, the J gene TRBJ2-3; 7 nucleotides line up with TRBD1. The CDR3 has 16 residues. Germline assignment: CDR1 SGHRS and CDR2 YFSETQ. Trimming at V came to 4 bases and at J to 0 bases, leaving 8 bases not matched to a gene. Written as DNA, the CDR3 is TGCGCCAGCAGCATACCCGGGACAGCTAGCACAGATACGCAGTATTTT. This encodes CASSIPGTASTDTQYF.

This clonotype has just a few counts. V gene TRBV3-1 combines with J gene TRBJ1-2; 8 bases fit TRBD1. The CDR3 totals 13 residues. Germline loops: CDR1 LGHDT, CDR2 YNNKEL (reference sequence). V lost 5 bases to trimming and J lost 7 bases; unmatched junction nucleotides: 6. In DNA, the CDR3 is TGTGCCAGCAGCGAAGGACAGGGCCGTGGCTACACCTTC. This codes for CASSEGQGRGYTF.

This clonotype was seen only a few times. The chain carries TRBV7-2 and TRBJ2-5; 7 bases are a match to TRBD2. V lost 3 bases to trimming and J lost 0 bases; unmatched junction nucleotides: 4. The length of the CDR3 is 15 residues. Germline CDR1 is SGHTA and CDR2 is FQGNSA. The CDR3 DNA follows: TGTGCCAGCAGCTTGGCGGGGGTATACCAAGAGACCCAGTACTTC. Amino acid sequence: CASSLAGVYQETQYF.

The genes are TRBV18 and TRBJ1-2; D is unresolved. This CDR3 is built from 14 residues. V gave up 0 bases and J gave up 8 bases, with 13 bases separating them. Germline V gene data show CDR1 as KGHSH and CDR2 as LQKENI. CDR3 amino acids: CASSPPLESHGYTF. For the CDR3, the DNA is TGTGCCAGCTCACCACCCCTGGAAAGCCACGGCTACACCTTC.

This clonotype occurred a few times. This rearrangement joins TRBV28 to TRBJ1-2, with TRBD1 as a possible D gene (5 bases). The CDR3 runs 15 residues. Between the trimmed V and J ends, which lost 1 base and 4 bases, there was a span of 13 bases. Germline lookup yields CDR1 MDHEN and CDR2 SYDVKM. CDR3: CASSLLPGGIYGYTF. CDR3 DNA: TGTGCCAGCAGTTTATTGCCGGGGGGTATCTATGGCTACACCTTC.

This clonotype was seen many times. The CDR3 region has the DNA TGTGCCAGCAGCCGACCGCCCGGGACAGGGGGCCAGAACACTGAAGCTTTCTTT. This gives the protein CASSRPPGTGGQNTEAFF. The V and J genes are TRBV7-8 and TRBJ1-1; 12 positions match TRBD1. Losses at the gene ends were 5 bases for V and 1 base for J; bases not matched to a gene: 11. Germline CDR1 is SGHVS and CDR2 is FQNEAQ. CDR3 length equals 18 residues.

This clonotype occurred a few times. The chain links TRBV30 to TRBJ1-2; perhaps TRBD1 as D (5 bases). This CDR3 is built from 12 residues. Germline V gene sequence: CDR1 GTSNPN, CDR2 SVGIG (reference sequence). The V gene lost 3 bases and the J gene lost 6 bases, with 11 bases spanning the gap. CDR3 amino acids: CAWSVGANGYTF. Here the CDR3 DNA reads TGTGCCTGGAGCGTAGGGGCGAATGGCTACACCTTC.

This clonotype occurred a few times. The rearrangement links TRBV4-1 to TRBJ2-5; no clear D. This CDR3 contains 15 residues. CDR1 and CDR2 from the germline V gene are MGHRA and YSYEKL. The ends were cut back, 3 bases at V and 2 bases at J, with 13 bases in the middle. The CDR3 sequence: CASSQAARAQETQYF. The CDR3 nucleotides read TGCGCCAGCAGCCAGGCGGCTAGGGCACAAGAGACCCAGTACTTC.

V is TRBV24-1 and J is TRBJ2-1, with TRBD1 matching over 11 bases. The CDR3 totals 15 residues. The germline gives CDR1 KGHDR, CDR2 SFDVKD. Trimming took 3 bases from V and 9 from J; bases not matched to a gene: 6. The CDR3 sequence: CATSDTGQGAGEQFF. Here the CDR3 DNA reads TGTGCCACCAGTGATACCGGACAGGGGGCAGGTGAGCAGTTCTTC.

This clonotype was seen a few times. V usage is TRBV20-1 and J usage is TRBJ2-5, with a weak D call TRBD1 (5 bases). Germline V CDR1 and CDR2: DFQATT, SNEGSKA (reference sequence). The germline V and J ends were trimmed by 6 bases and 3 bases, with 14 bases remaining between them. This CDR3 has 13 residues. The CDR3 loop is CSAPPTAEETQYF. In DNA, the CDR3 is TGCAGTGCCCCGCCGACAGCCGAAGAGACCCAGTACTTC.